The 4 T cell receptor beta chains given below trace back to one sample, sequenced in a study of response to subunit inactivated influenza vaccine. MiXCR, run by TCRdb on the RT-PCR reads, gives a single entry per CDR3 protein. The sample records fewer than 800,000 distinct CDR3 sequences, around 16% being singletons. Material: PBMCs from blood, obtained approximately 13 days after vaccination. These receptor sequences come from a man aged 45-65 years who received an inactivated influenza vaccine.

The chain couples TRBV7-2 to TRBJ2-7, with 9 bases identical to TRBD1. The CDR3 totals 15 residues. Per germline, CDR1 SGHTA and CDR2 FQGNSA. After removal of 1 base from V and 3 bases from J, the junction contained 4 bases not matched to a gene. The CDR3 DNA reads as TGTGCCAGCAGCTTAGATGGGACAGGGCTCTACGAGCAGTACTTC. Amino acid sequence: CASSLDGTGLYEQYF.

This clonotype came up many times. The DNA is left out, because the CDR3 cannot be placed on it with certainty; the CDR3 is given as TCRdb lists it. The chain links TRBV12-3 or TRBV12-4 to TRBJ1-1. The CDR3 region is 13 residues in length, termini included. CDR3 amino acids: CASSLVMGTEAFF.

J is TRBJ2-3 and V is TRBV2; unclear D gene. The V end lost 5 bases, the J end lost 4 bases, and 16 bases lay between the germline ends. This CDR3 is built from 15 residues. CDR1 and CDR2 (germline): SNHLY, FYNNEI. CDR3 in DNA: TGTGCCAGCAGTCCCATGGCAATGGGGTCAGATACGCAGTATTTT. It codes for CASSPMAMGSDTQYF.

There are a few counts of this clonotype. The chain joins TRBV12-3 or TRBV12-4 to TRBJ2-5, with D perhaps TRBD1 or TRBD2 (5 bases each). With 3 bases removed from V and 1 base from J, the gap between germline ends came to 15 bases. The CDR3 runs to 16 residues. The DNA of the CDR3 is TGTGCCAGCAGTTTTCGTCTGGGACGCCTCCAAGAGACCCAGTACTTC. Amino acid sequence: CASSFRLGRLQETQYF.